The clone carrying this T cell receptor (beta chain) occurred many times. Its specificity is unknown. Time point meaning: newly diagnosed GD, antithyroid drugs for less than 3 months. PBMC RNA was the source of the TCR library. This record comes from a study of regulatory T cells in long-lasting Graves disease. Findings of the study overall: Patients with persistent disease showed a bias toward TRBV28, TRBJ1-2 and TRBJ2-5.

This CDR3 has 15 amino acids. With V trimmed by 4 bases and J by 2 bases, 10 bases remained unmatched. Germline CDR1 and CDR2: DFQATT and SNEGSKA (reference sequence). Arm-PCR of CDR3 regions with iRepertoire HTBI primers generated TCR beta libraries. TCRdb reprocessed the multiplex PCR reads via MiXCR and lists one record per CDR3 protein. The sample records some 220,000 distinct CDR3 sequences, about 19% being singletons. These data are also associated with another study on T cells in Graves' hyperthyroidism and ophthalmopathy.

The chain links TRBV20-1 to TRBJ1-1, with 7 bases identical to TRBD1. The specimen was peripheral blood mononuclear cells (PBMCs), collected at new diagnosis, from a patient treated with antithyroid drugs. This sequence originates from a woman between 25 and 40 years old with Graves disease. The CDR3 sequence: CSATLMTGTNTEAFF. The CDR3 DNA follows: TGCAGTGCTACCTTAATGACAGGGACCAACACTGAAGCTTTCTTT.